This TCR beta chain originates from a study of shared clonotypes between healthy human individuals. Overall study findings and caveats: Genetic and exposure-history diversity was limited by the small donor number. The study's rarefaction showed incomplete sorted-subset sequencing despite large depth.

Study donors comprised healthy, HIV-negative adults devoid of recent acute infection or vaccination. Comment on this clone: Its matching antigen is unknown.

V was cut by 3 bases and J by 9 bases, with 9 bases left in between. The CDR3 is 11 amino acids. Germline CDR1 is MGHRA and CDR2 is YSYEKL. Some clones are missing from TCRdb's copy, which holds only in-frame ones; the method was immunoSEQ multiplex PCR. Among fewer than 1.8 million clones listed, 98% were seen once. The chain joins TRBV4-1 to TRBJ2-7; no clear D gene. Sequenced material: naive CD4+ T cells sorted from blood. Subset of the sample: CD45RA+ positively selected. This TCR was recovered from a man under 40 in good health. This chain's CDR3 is CASSQTVGQYF. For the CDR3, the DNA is TGCGCCAGCAGCCAGACCGTAGGGCAGTACTTC.